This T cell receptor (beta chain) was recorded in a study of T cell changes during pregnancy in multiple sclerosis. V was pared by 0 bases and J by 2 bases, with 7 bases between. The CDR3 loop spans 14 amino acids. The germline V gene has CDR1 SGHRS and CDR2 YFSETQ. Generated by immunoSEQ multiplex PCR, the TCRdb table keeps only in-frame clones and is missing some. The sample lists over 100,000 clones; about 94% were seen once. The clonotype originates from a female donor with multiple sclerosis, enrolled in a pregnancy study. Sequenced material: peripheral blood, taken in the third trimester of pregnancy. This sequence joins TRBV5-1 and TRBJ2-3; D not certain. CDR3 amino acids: CASSLGVDTDTQYF. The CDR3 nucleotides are TGCGCCAGCAGCTTGGGAGTAGACACAGATACGCAGTATTTT.